The T cell receptor beta chain under discussion was sequenced for a study of T cells in Graves' hyperthyroidism and ophthalmopathy. Across the whole study: Peripheral blood draws took place at initial diagnosis, ahead of any treatment. General study findings and limits: Peripheral blood also featured most of the thyroid clonotypes expanded above 0.001.

Absence of ophthalmopathy progression within 18 months defined stable Graves' hyperthyroidism. Each diagnosis was grounded in clinical symptoms, serum thyroxine and TRAb, thyroid ultrasound, and orbital computed tomography. RNA transcripts gave rise to amplified TCR beta CDR3 regions. TCR CDR3 regions were first amplified by RT-PCR with HTBI primers. TCRdb ran MiXCR on the multiplex PCR reads and lists one entry per CDR3 protein. The data show hundreds of thousands of distinct CDR3 sequences, around 15% seen once. Germline loops: CDR1 SGDLS, CDR2 YYNGEE. Trimming stripped 5 bases from V and 2 bases from J, with 13 bases between. CDR3 size: 14 residues. Concerning this clonotype: The antigen remains unidentified.

The TCR sequence derives from a woman aged 18-29 years with Graves' hyperthyroidism. The chain recombines TRBV9 with TRBJ2-5; possible D gene TRBD2, 5 bases. The sequenced material came from blood. CDR3 protein: CASSAGLIQETQYF. In nucleotides, the CDR3 is TGTGCCAGCAGTGCGGGCTTAATTCAAGAGACCCAGTACTTC.